What follows are 27 T cell receptor beta chains derived from one specimen sequenced in a study of PD-L1 blockade in urothelial cancer. Some clones are missing from TCRdb's copy, which holds only in-frame ones; the method was immunoSEQ multiplex PCR. Of approximately 110,000 clones listed, 70% to 90% are singletons. The sample was PBMCs, taken around atezolizumab (anti-PD-L1) treatment. The receptors were sampled from a man aged 50-59 years with urothelial cancer.

The chain is built from TRBV19 and TRBJ2-3; no clear D gene. Germline-derived CDR1 and CDR2 are LNHDA and SQIVND (reference sequence). Trimming took 6 bases from V and 2 from J, leaving 21 bases between them. This CDR3 is 17 amino acids long. The CDR3 loop is CASSPTNSYFVTDTQYF. CDR3 DNA sequence: TGTGCCAGTAGCCCCACAAACAGTTATTTTGTCACAGATACGCAGTATTTT.

The chain carries TRBV28 and TRBJ2-7; D unclear. V was clipped by 4 bases and J by 4 bases, with 8 bases between them. The CDR3 length is 12 residues. Germline CDR1 is MDHEN and CDR2 is SYDVKM. The CDR3 bases are TGTGCCAGCAGTTCCCCTACGTACGAGCAGTACTTC. Translating it yields CASSSPTYEQYF.

This rearrangement joins TRBV27 to TRBJ1-6, with a tentative D call TRBD1 (6 bases). Trimming pared 6 bases from V and 9 bases from J, leaving 12 bases between. Germline CDR1 MNHEY, CDR2 SMNVEV (reference sequence). The CDR3 has 13 amino acids. In nucleotides, the CDR3 is TGTGCCAGCAGGGGCGTAGGGGGTTCACCCCTCCACTTT. It specifies CASRGVGGSPLHF.

This rearrangement joins TRBV4-1 to TRBJ2-7; the match to TRBD1 covers 7 bases. The germline V gene encodes CDR1 MGHRA and CDR2 YSYEKL. Germline trimming cut 5 bases from V and 4 bases from J; bases unmatched to any gene: 8. There are 14 residues in the CDR3. The CDR3 nucleotides are TGCGCCAGCAGCTCATTACAGGGGCCATACGAGCAGTACTTC. It translates to CASSSLQGPYEQYF.

V usage is TRBV7-3 and J usage is TRBJ1-4; no reliable D call. Germline lookup yields CDR1 SGHTA and CDR2 FQGTGA. V lost 1 base and J lost 5, with 20 bases in between. The CDR3 contains 18 residues. CDR3 protein: CASSLKHRGWILNEKLFF. The CDR3 region has the DNA TGTGCCAGCAGCTTAAAACATAGAGGCTGGATATTGAATGAAAAACTGTTTTTT.

The chain combines TRBV18 with TRBJ2-5; TRBD1 agrees at 7 bases. CDR3 length equals 14 residues. V lost 3 bases and J lost 5; bases outside the gene matches: 6. Germline CDR1 reads KGHSH; CDR2 reads LQKENI. The CDR3 loop reads CASSPNKGAETQYF. The CDR3 nucleotides are TGTGCCAGCTCACCGAACAAGGGGGCGGAGACCCAGTACTTC.

This chain joins TRBV11-2 and TRBJ2-1; 7 positions agree with TRBD2. Per germline, CDR1 SGHAT and CDR2 FQNNGV. The CDR3 extends over 16 amino acids. V lost 4 bases and J lost 5; bases outside the gene matches: 11. The CDR3 loop is CASSSRGLAANNEQFF. The CDR3 DNA sequence: TGTGCCAGCAGCTCCCGGGGCCTAGCGGCTAACAATGAGCAGTTCTTC.

This clone was counted only a few times. The genes are TRBV19 and TRBJ2-1; no definite D call. Germline-derived CDR1 and CDR2 are LNHDA and SQIVND (reference sequence). Trimming took off 9 bases at V and 0 bases at J, with 15 bases between the two ends. This CDR3 is built from 15 residues. The chain's CDR3 is CASERSGSSYNEQFF. For the CDR3, the DNA is TGTGCCAGCGAACGGAGTGGAAGCTCCTACAATGAGCAGTTCTTC.

This rearrangement joins TRBV10-3 to TRBJ2-7; D gene ambiguous. CDR3 length: 11 residues. CDR1 is ENHRY, CDR2 SYGVKD, per germline. Between the trimmed V and J ends, which lost 5 bases and 2 bases, there was a span of 4 bases. The CDR3 reads CAISNTYEQYF. In nucleotides, the CDR3 is TGTGCCATCAGTAATACCTACGAGCAGTACTTC.

This clone was seen only a few times. V and J are TRBV5-1 and TRBJ2-7, with 7 bases matching TRBD1. V shed 0 bases, J shed 4 bases, and the junction held 4 bases outside the gene matches. The germline V gene encodes CDR1 SGHRS and CDR2 YFSETQ. The CDR3 has 14 residues. The CDR3: CASSLDGTVYEQYF. In nucleotides, the CDR3 is TGCGCCAGCAGCTTGGACGGGACAGTATACGAGCAGTACTTC.

The chain has TRBV4-1 and TRBJ1-2; TRBD1 agrees at 7 bases. V was pared by 5 bases and J by 2 bases, with 11 bases of the junction left unmatched. Germline V gives CDR1 MGHRA, CDR2 YSYEKL. This CDR3 contains 16 residues. The CDR3 is CASSRGQLTENYGYTF. Written as DNA, the CDR3 is TGCGCCAGCAGCAGGGGACAGCTCACTGAGAACTATGGCTACACCTTC.

CDR3 amino acids: CASSGGQGAITEAFF. The DNA for the CDR3 is TGTGCCAGCAGCGGGGGACAGGGGGCGATCACTGAAGCTTTCTTT. The genes are TRBV9 and TRBJ1-1; 12 bases agree with TRBD1. This CDR3 contains 15 residues. With V trimmed by 3 bases and J by 4 bases, 4 bases remained unmatched. Looked up from germline, CDR1 is SGDLS and CDR2 is YYNGEE.

There are a few counts of this clone. The chain links TRBV15 to TRBJ1-1; 7 positions match TRBD1. CDR1 LNHNV and CDR2 YYDKDF come from the germline V gene (reference sequence). The CDR3 is 15 amino acids. Trimming at V came to 0 bases and at J to 0 bases, leaving 1 base not matched to a gene. CDR3 in amino acids: CATSRDRGMNTEAFF. CDR3 nucleotides: TGTGCCACCAGCAGAGACAGGGGGATGAACACTGAAGCTTTCTTT.

The gene calls are TRBV11-2 and TRBJ1-1, with a possible D match to TRBD1 (5 bases). Germline V lookup: CDR1 SGHAT, CDR2 FQNNGV. The ends were cut back, 1 base at V and 0 bases at J, with 15 bases in the middle. This CDR3 is 17 amino acids long. The CDR3 region has the DNA TGTGCCAGCAGCTTAGGCGGGGGAAGAGGCATGAACACTGAAGCTTTCTTT. The encoded protein is CASSLGGGRGMNTEAFF.

This clone was counted a single time. This chain links TRBV11-1 with TRBJ2-5, with D possibly being TRBD2 (6 bases). The CDR3 spans 17 residues. V shed 5 bases and J shed 5 bases, with 24 bases lying between them. CDR1 and CDR2 from the germline V gene are SGHAT and FQDESV (reference sequence). CDR3 in DNA: TGTGCCAGCAGCCCTCGTTGGTTTCCGGGGGTCGAGGAGACCCAGTACTTC. The encoded protein is CASSPRWFPGVEETQYF.

For this clone: Other DNA sequences in this sample translate to the same CDR3. The rearrangement uses TRBV28 and TRBJ2-6; maybe TRBD1 (6 bases). CDR1 and CDR2 from the germline V gene are MDHEN and SYDVKM. The V gene lost 6 bases and the J gene lost 2 bases, with 11 bases spanning the gap. This CDR3 spans 15 amino acids. This chain's CDR3 is CASSLQGTGANVLTF. The CDR3 DNA reads TGTGCCAGCAGCCTACAGGGTACTGGGGCCAACGTCCTGACTTTC.

The table lists this clone with a few counts. This rearrangement joins TRBV28 to TRBJ2-7; 13 bases agree with TRBD2. The CDR3 runs to 15 residues. J lost 13 bases, V lost 7 bases, and 16 bases had no gene match. Germline CDR1 and CDR2: MDHEN and SYDVKM. CDR3 region: CASIDRGRLAGGTYF. In DNA, the CDR3 is TGTGCCAGCATAGACAGGGGTCGACTAGCGGGAGGAACTTACTTC.

The chain employs TRBV10-3 and TRBJ1-3; D is uncertain. This CDR3 is built from 14 residues. The V gene's germline CDR1 is ENHRY and CDR2 SYGVKD. V was shortened by 3 bases and J by 7 bases, with 13 bases between the two germline ends. The CDR3 DNA is TGTGCCATCAGTGAACGATTATCGGGTAACACCATATATTTT. This sequence encodes CAISERLSGNTIYF.

V is TRBV7-2 and J is TRBJ2-7, with 8 bases that match TRBD2. Germline-derived CDR1 and CDR2 are SGHTA and FQGNSA. V shed 5 bases, J shed 2 bases, and the junction held 8 bases outside the gene matches. CDR3 length equals 15 residues. CDR3 DNA: TGTGCCAGCAGCCCCCAAGCGGGAGCAACCTACGAGCAGTACTTC. It codes for CASSPQAGATYEQYF.

J is TRBJ2-1 and V is TRBV7-8; 7 positions agree with TRBD2. The CDR3 runs 13 residues. J was trimmed by 4 bases and V by 5 bases; bases with no gene match: 2. Germline-derived CDR1 and CDR2 are SGHVS and FQNEAQ. CDR3 protein: CASSGSGYNEQFF. The CDR3 region has the DNA TGTGCCAGCAGCGGTAGCGGGTACAATGAGCAGTTCTTC.

This rearrangement joins TRBV18 to TRBJ2-3, with D maybe TRBD2 (7 bases). Trimming took off 3 bases at V and 3 bases at J, with 19 bases between the two ends. CDR3 size: 17 residues. CDR1 KGHSH and CDR2 LQKENI come from the germline V gene. The CDR3 sequence is CASSPLREGGGTDTQYF. The CDR3, as DNA: TGTGCCAGCTCACCCCTTCGAGAGGGAGGGGGTACAGATACGCAGTATTTT.

CDR3 loop: CATGDRAKGYTF. As DNA, the CDR3 is TGTGCCACCGGTGACAGGGCAAAGGGCTACACCTTC. This chain uses TRBV15 with TRBJ1-2, with 7 bases aligning to TRBD1. CDR1 LNHNV and CDR2 YYDKDF come from the germline V gene (reference sequence). The J segment lost 8 bases and the V segment lost 8 bases, leaving 8 bases of the junction unmatched. This CDR3 spans 12 amino acids.

This clone appeared once. The gene calls are TRBV25-1 and TRBJ1-4, with 10 bases matching TRBD1. V was pared by 4 bases and J by 8 bases, with 10 bases of the junction left unmatched. The CDR3 runs 16 residues. Per germline, CDR1 MGHDK and CDR2 SYGVNS. The CDR3 region is CASSAGQGIPNEKLFF. The CDR3 nucleotides are TGTGCCAGCAGTGCGGGACAGGGGATACCAAACGAAAAACTGTTTTTT.

The chain couples TRBV5-1 to TRBJ2-1, with D uncertain. Germline values: CDR1 SGHRS, CDR2 YFSETQ. The V end lost 0 bases, the J end lost 2 bases, and 15 bases lay between the germline ends. There are 17 residues in the CDR3. The CDR3 DNA reads as TGCGCCAGCAGCTTGGCCGGGTACACCCTACCCTACAATGAGCAGTTCTTC. This gives the protein CASSLAGYTLPYNEQFF.

The J gene is TRBJ2-1, the V gene TRBV20-1, with D possibly being TRBD1 (5 bases). The CDR3 has 10 residues. Germline lookup yields CDR1 DFQATT and CDR2 SNEGSKA (reference sequence). CDR3 residues: CKLWGHEQFF. CDR3 nucleotide sequence: TGCAAACTTTGGGGCCATGAGCAGTTCTTC.

The V gene is TRBV6-1, the J gene TRBJ1-4; D unclear. Germline V lookup: CDR1 MNHNS, CDR2 SASEGT. The V and J ends lost 4 bases and 7 bases respectively, with 13 bases between them. The CDR3 totals 14 residues. CDR3 bases: TGTGCCAGCAGTGGGGCCTTGGGAGGTGAAAAACTGTTTTTT. Translated: CASSGALGGEKLFF.

The chain carries TRBV4-1 and TRBJ1-5; D is unresolved. This CDR3 region has 15 residues. Deletions cut 1 base from V and 0 bases from J, with 7 bases between. Germline assignment: CDR1 MGHRA and CDR2 YSYEKL. Here the CDR3 DNA reads TGCGCCAGCAGCCAAGCAGACACTAGCAATCAGCCCCAGCATTTT. It encodes CASSQADTSNQPQHF.